This T cell receptor beta chain was identified during a study of Ad26.COV2.S vaccination and SARS-CoV-2 variants. In the study overall: Enrollment placed the donor in the COV1001 Ad26.COV2.S trial arm. Study-level points and caveats: Relative to placebo recipients, vaccine recipients exhibited elevated spike-specific TCR breadth.

To note about this clone: What it recognizes is unknown.

Trimming took 0 bases from V and 4 from J; bases not matched to a gene: 6. CDR3 length: 16 residues. In germline, CDR1 is SGHKS, CDR2 YYEKEE (reference sequence). Here immunoSEQ multiplex PCR was the method, and the copy in TCRdb shows in-frame clones only, minus some. This sample has 350,000 to 500,000 clones, with less than 95% found just once. Sample treatment: about 20 received Ad26.COV2.S at low or high dose, single or two shots; several received placebo; per-sample allocation not given. Samples came from day 63 after the first vaccine or placebo injection. This person who donated was an adult of 18-55 years in Boston.

The clonotype comes from a person aged 18 to 65 who received the Ad26.COV2.S COVID-19 vaccine or a placebo. The material sequenced was peripheral blood, taken in a trial of Ad26.COV2.S vaccine versus placebo. The V and J genes are TRBV5-5 and TRBJ2-5, with 10 bases matching TRBD2. The CDR3 protein is CASSLAPAGGRETQYF. The CDR3 DNA reads TGTGCCAGCAGCTTGGCCCCAGCGGGAGGGCGAGAGACCCAGTACTTC.